The TCR beta chain under discussion was sequenced for a study of T cell responses to AZD1222 COVID-19 vaccine (dated by TCRdb to the early 2020s). For the wider study: TCR sequencing covered some 250 trial participants: nearly 210 given two doses of AZD1222 and around 25 given two doses of MenACWY control vaccine. Trial participants were enrolled by age into 18-55, 56-69 and 70-plus year subgroups, with roughly 150, 30 and 60 TCR-sequenced participants respectively. The full study reports these points: Conclusions about previously exposed vaccinees are limited, since just a handful of AZD1222 recipients were seropositive for SARS-CoV-2 at baseline. Vaccine-associated CD4 TCRs spanned the whole spike protein, with dominant responses in regions 160-218 and 743-854. Reportedly, close to half of the unique spike-specific TCRs recognized epitopes lying outside the regions that are mutated in the B.1.351 and B.1.1.7 variants. Participants were mostly white British and included more females than males, and it was suggested by the authors that clonal diversity may have been underestimated. Because no day 14 peak-response samples were available, the repertoires could be characterized only after the peak T cell response. Spike-specific TCR breadth and depth rose significantly after two AZD1222 doses compared with day 0 and with MenACWY recipients. The 56-69-year group was small, and its depth increase did not reach significance, likely because of low power.

The label giving this sample's time point can be read as: about 28 days (+/-7) after the second vaccine dose. AZD1222 recipients with second doses at about 4 weeks or about 12 weeks were pooled, because spike-specific TCR depth and breadth did not differ between schedules. Samples from vaccinated people were obtained from the UK trials COV001 and COV002, which included a single-blind randomized controlled phase 2/3 trial of AZD1222 (ChAdOx1 nCoV-19) in healthy adults. For TCRbeta chain sequencing, PBMC samples were collected from trial participants at day 0 and at day 28 after the second dose. The CDR3 regions of human TCRbeta chains were analyzed by immunosequencing. From the authors' description of their analysis: TCRs in the repertoires were matched against a reference library of SARS-CoV-2-specific TCRs that had been generated with the MIRA antigen-specificity platform. Breadth meant the fraction of unique TCRs that were SARS-CoV-2-associated, whereas depth meant the fraction of total T cells that were SARS-CoV-2-associated. Using the MIRA data, each spike-specific TCR was assigned both to the spike region to which the TCR was reactive and to a CD4 or CD8 class. Log10-transformed breadth and depth values were compared by one-way ANOVA with Sidak's multiple comparisons tests. As stored in TCRdb, this immuneACCESS dataset retains in-frame rearrangements with V and J assigned. A fraction of the clones does not appear; measured against another copy, unresolved V genes explain less than half of the discrepancy, and the remainder lacks a known reason. That table is the source of V, J and clone size, and D and trimming were worked out from the DNA. This sample holds roughly 120,000 clones; 80% to 95% were observed only once. The leading ten clones occupy over 2% of the sample.

On this clone: This clone's antigen is unknown. Qualities for individual bases were not recorded, and no much larger clone is one base off.

From the cysteine through the phenylalanine, the CDR3 covers 13 amino acids. This entry keeps only the CDR3 DNA: 39 bases, framed from base 1. CDR1 and CDR2 are drawn from the germline V gene (reference sequence): LGHDT, YNNKEL. At the junction V is shortened by 3 bases and J by 8 bases, with 13 bases in between. Sequenced here: peripheral blood, sampled 28 days after the second AZD1222 dose. The source of this sequence is an adult who received the AZD1222 COVID-19 vaccine. The chain was built from TRBV3-1 (or the pseudogene TRBV3-2) and TRBJ1-2, with TRBD1 as a weak D call on 6 bases. The base sequence is TGTGCCAGCAGCCATGGCCAGGGGATCGGCTACACCTTC. Its protein reads: CASSHGQGIGYTF.